The sequence of this T cell receptor (beta chain) was determined in a study of blood T cell repertoires in COVID-19 (dated by TCRdb to about 2020). Describing the broader study: Collaborator samples came from the United States, Italy and Spain and covered acute and convalescent phases of COVID-19. The repertoires were released in a freely available public database intended as a resource for research on the immune response to SARS-CoV-2. The samples were drawn from two sources: the first 160 participants of the ongoing ImmuneRACE study, and 1,000 to 1,500 subjects contributed by 6 global collaborators. Where available, HLA class I and class II types were obtained from metadata supplied by the sample provider rather than from assay-based typing. Deeply sampled blood TCRbeta repertoires from subjects exposed to, actively infected with, or recovered from COVID-19 were included in the dataset. Nearly every sample came with metadata listing a de-identified subject ID, COVID-19 status, age in years and sex. The material from the prospective study consisted of cDNA or gDNA derived from T cells, B-cell-depleted T cells, or PBMCs.

Participants in the prospective study were enrolled through a virtual design, were aged roughly 18 to 90 years, and lived in 24 United States geographic areas. Cohort assignment in the prospective study relied on participant-reported clinical history from a screening survey and a study questionnaire. A participant counted as exposed if, within 2 weeks of entering the study, that participant had been in contact with someone who had a PCR-confirmed or clinician-diagnosed COVID-19 case. In the prospective study, whole blood, serum and a nasopharyngeal or oropharyngeal swab were collected from each participant by mobile phlebotomists. Prospective study participants could optionally give additional blood draws and questionnaires over an approximately 2-month period. Blood samples from the prospective study were shipped frozen or at room temperature prior to DNA extraction. Results the study describes overall, beyond this receptor: How much clinical and demographic metadata was included differed by source and by participant, and the metadata was provided uncurated.

Spanning cysteine to phenylalanine, the CDR3 consists of 13 amino acids. The entry retains the CDR3 DNA only, 39 bases that are in frame from base 1. At the junction V is shortened by 0 bases and J by 0 bases, with 2 bases in between. With regard to this clone: This clone's antigen is unknown. No qualities accompany the bases; no much larger clone lies one base away. At the DNA level, this CDR3 is encoded by other sequences in the same sample as well.

TCRbeta CDR3 regions were amplified from genomic DNA using the immunoSEQ Assay, a bias-controlled multiplex PCR. The paper's processing steps were these. The number of nucleated cells in each sample was estimated by amplification of reference gene primers within the assay. Sequence reads were collapsed and filtered to measure the absolute abundance of every unique TCRbeta CDR3 rearrangement. For each sample, productive Simpson clonality was calculated by taking the square root of Simpson's diversity index across productive rearrangements. The table comes from immuneACCESS by way of TCRdb, which keeps in-frame sequences with V and J called. Part of the clones is missing from these tables; in studies checked, under half for an unresolved V gene and the rest for unknown reasons. V, J and clone size are taken as reported in that table, and D and trimming were inferred from the DNA itself. The sample contains hundreds of thousands of clones, around 83% of them found a single time. Less than 5.5% of the sample belongs to the ten largest clones.

The sample comprised PBMCs or T cells enriched from blood (not recorded which). The receptor comes from a man between 35 and 55 years old who had been exposed to COVID-19. The chain is encoded by TRBV12-3 or TRBV12-4 joined to TRBJ1-1; no D segment can be confidently identified. Here is the DNA: TGTGCCAGCAGTTTAGCTATGAACACTGAAGCTTTCTTT. This gives the protein CASSLAMNTEAFF.